The 3 T cell receptor beta chains below come from one sample, sequenced in a study of cytomegalovirus exposure and HLA in healthy donors. The PCR made use of 60 Vbeta and 13 Jbeta primers. The protocol was immunoSEQ multiplex PCR, while the TCRdb copy is restricted to in-frame clones and leaves out a portion. This table holds under 200,000 clones, around 84% found once. Sequencing was done on a sample of PBMCs. Every receptor here comes from a man aged 45-60 years in good health and CMV-seropositive.

The chain is built from TRBV19 and TRBJ2-1; 11 bases line up with TRBD2. Germline V lookup: CDR1 LNHDA, CDR2 SQIVND (reference sequence). V was clipped by 5 bases and J by 6 bases; unmatched bases: 6. The CDR3 sequence is 15 residues long. The DNA for the CDR3 is TGTGCCAGTAGTTTGGCTAGCGGGAGGAGCAATGAGCAGTTCTTC. It encodes CASSLASGRSNEQFF.

CDR3 sequence reads: CASSRGRNTGELFF. The CDR3 coding sequence is TGCGCCAGCAGCCGTGGGCGGAACACCGGGGAGCTGTTTTTT. The chain employs TRBV4-1 and TRBJ2-2, with D unclear. V dropped 4 bases and J dropped 1 base, with 7 bases sitting between them. Germline V gives CDR1 MGHRA, CDR2 YSYEKL. The CDR3 is made up of 14 amino acids.

This clone was seen a handful of times. CDR3 bases: TGTGCCAGTAGTACGGGACTAGCGGGCGGGCTTTCTAGCACAGATACGCAGTATTTT. Its protein is CASSTGLAGGLSSTDTQYF. The chain links TRBV19 to TRBJ2-3; the match to TRBD2 covers 12 bases. This CDR3 contains 19 residues. Per germline, CDR1 LNHDA and CDR2 SQIVND (reference sequence). V shed 4 bases and J 0 bases; nucleotides not matched to a gene: 11.